These T cell receptor beta chains were read from a single sample in a study of blood T cell repertoires in COVID-19. Data came from immunoSEQ multiplex PCR; TCRdb stores just in-frame clones and leaves some out. The sample lists 180,000 or so clones, 86% occurring once. Sequencing was carried out using PBMCs or T cells enriched from blood (not recorded which). Source of these receptors: a woman under 40 who had recovered from COVID-19. Each CDR3 is given with its conserved first and last residue. Each record gives: D gene, clone size, CDR3 length, V gene, J gene, CDR3 protein, CDR3 DNA. The D gene is left open where the match is weak. Clone size appears in some rows only: once, few, many, or a class for an expanded clone.

NA,NA,15,TRBV9,TRBJ2-2,CASSVSSAQTGELFF,TGTGCCAGCAGCGTATCTAGCGCCCAAACCGGGGAGCTGTTTTTT
TRBD2,NA,13,TRBV11-3,TRBJ2-5,CASSLGGRGTQYF,TGTGCCAGCAGCTTAGGCGGGAGGGGGACCCAGTACTTC
TRBD2,NA,18,TRBV20-1,TRBJ2-3,CSASVSASGRATADTQYF,TGCAGTGCTAGTGTATCGGCTAGCGGGAGGGCAACGGCAGATACGCAGTATTTT
NA,NA,14,TRBV7-2,TRBJ2-1,CASSPQQGVNEQFF,TGTGCCAGCAGCCCACAACAGGGAGTCAATGAGCAGTTCTTC
TRBD1,NA,19,TRBV23-1,TRBJ1-5,CASSQSRRQGAQIGQPQHF,TGCGCCAGCAGTCAATCCCGCCGGCAGGGGGCCCAAATAGGGCAGCCCCAGCATTTT
TRBD2,NA,16,TRBV5-1,TRBJ2-1,CASSSSSGGAYNEQFF,TGCGCCAGCAGCTCCTCCTCGGGAGGGGCCTACAATGAGCAGTTCTTC
NA,NA,16,TRBV27,TRBJ2-1,CASSSTLARPYNEQFF,TGTGCCAGCAGTTCTACCCTAGCGCGACCCTACAATGAGCAGTTCTTC
NA,NA,16,TRBV4-2,TRBJ1-3,CASSQLTGSSGNTIYF,TGTGCCAGCAGCCAACTGACAGGCTCCTCTGGAAACACCATATATTTT
TRBD2,NA,14,TRBV2,TRBJ2-1,CASSRLAGGDEQFF,TGTGCCAGCAGCCGACTAGCGGGAGGGGATGAGCAGTTCTTC
NA,NA,13,TRBV28,TRBJ1-1,CASSSSGGTEAFF,NA
NA,NA,14,TRBV4-2,TRBJ2-7,CASSQENSAYEQYF,TGTGCCAGCAGCCAAGAAAATAGTGCCTACGAGCAGTACTTC
NA,NA,11,TRBV6-2/TRBV6-3,TRBJ2-3,CASSRADTQYF,TGTGCCAGCAGCCGAGCAGATACGCAGTATTTT
NA,NA,23,TRBV21-1,TRBJ2-3,CASVKRGGPGRNAELISTDTQYF,TGTGCCAGCGTTAAAAGGGGGGGGCCAGGAAGGAACGCGGAGCTCATAAGCACAGATACGCAGTATTTT
TRBD1,NA,15,TRBV7-9,TRBJ1-1,CASSPRTGGLTEAFF,TGTGCCAGCAGCCCTCGTACAGGGGGCCTGACTGAAGCTTTCTTT
TRBD2,NA,15,TRBV29-1,TRBJ2-1,CSVGTGTSGAYEQFF,TGCAGCGTTGGGACCGGGACTAGCGGAGCCTATGAGCAGTTCTTC
TRBD2,NA,16,TRBV27,TRBJ2-3,CASSLNGASGGDTQYF,TGTGCCAGCAGTTTAAATGGGGCCTCGGGGGGAGATACGCAGTATTTT
NA,NA,13,TRBV5-1,TRBJ1-1,CASSLDRAGEAFF,TGCGCCAGCAGCTTGGACAGGGCAGGTGAAGCTTTCTTT
NA,NA,15,TRBV5-4,TRBJ2-3,CASSLDGETRNTQYF,TGTGCCAGCAGCCTAGACGGTGAGACCAGAAATACGCAGTATTTT
NA,NA,15,TRBV6-5,TRBJ2-3,CASARDSPSTDTQYF,TGTGCCAGCGCCCGGGACTCGCCAAGCACAGATACGCAGTATTTT
NA,NA,13,TRBV7-9,TRBJ1-2,CASSLDSGWLSTF,TGTGCCAGCAGCTTAGACAGCGGATGGTTAAGCACCTTC
TRBD1,NA,13,TRBV6-5,TRBJ1-2,CASRGDSNYGYTF,TGTGCCAGCAGAGGGGACAGTAACTATGGCTACACCTTC
NA,NA,16,TRBV6-5,TRBJ2-3,CASSYSFGGAGDTQYF,TGTGCCAGCAGTTACTCATTTGGCGGTGCGGGAGATACGCAGTATTTT
NA,NA,17,TRBV19,TRBJ2-3,CASSMGSGATGTDTQYF,TGTGCCAGTAGTATGGGATCTGGGGCTACGGGCACAGATACGCAGTATTTT
TRBD2,NA,16,TRBV3-1/TRBV3-2,TRBJ2-1,CASSQEVLAGINEQFF,TGTGCCAGCAGCCAAGAGGTACTAGCGGGAATAAATGAGCAGTTCTTC
TRBD2,once,14,TRBV7-9,TRBJ2-3,CASSLREGGDTQYF,TGTGCCAGCAGCCTCCGGGAGGGCGGAGATACGCAGTATTTT
NA,NA,17,TRBV6-2/TRBV6-3,TRBJ1-5,CASSYATGRDSNQPQHF,TGTGCCAGCAGTTACGCGACAGGTCGAGATTCAAATCAGCCCCAGCATTTT
TRBD2,NA,21,TRBV28,TRBJ2-3,CASSLYTPDPRTSVETDTQYF,TGTGCCAGCAGTTTATATACCCCCGATCCCCGGACTAGCGTGGAAACAGATACGCAGTATTTT
NA,NA,15,TRBV15,TRBJ1-1,CATSRDRNRGTEAFF,TGTGCCACCAGCAGAGATCGTAATAGGGGCACTGAAGCTTTCTTT
NA,NA,15,TRBV24-1,TRBJ2-1,CATSDQTGSYNEQFF,TGTGCCACCAGTGACCAAACAGGGTCCTACAATGAGCAGTTCTTC
NA,NA,13,TRBV18,TRBJ2-5,CASSPGGGETQYF,TGTGCCAGCTCACCTGGTGGCGGAGAGACCCAGTACTTC
NA,once,15,TRBV2,TRBJ1-2,CASSGEQGLGYGYTF,TGTGCCAGCAGTGGGGAGCAGGGGTTAGGCTATGGCTACACCTTC
NA,NA,14,TRBV21-1,TRBJ1-2,CASSKDTLNNGYTF,TGTGCCAGCAGCAAAGATACCCTGAACAATGGCTACACCTTC
TRBD2,NA,15,TRBV29-1,TRBJ2-5,CSFNPGLGGRETQYF,TGCAGCTTCAACCCGGGACTCGGGGGGAGGGAGACCCAGTACTTC
TRBD2,NA,14,TRBV28,TRBJ2-3,CASRELARTDTQYF,TGTGCCAGCAGGGAACTAGCGCGCACAGATACGCAGTATTTT
NA,NA,12,TRBV29-1,TRBJ1-1,CSVGHYQTEAFF,TGCAGCGTGGGACACTACCAGACTGAAGCTTTCTTT
TRBD2,once,17,TRBV10-3,TRBJ2-2,CAISESLAGANTGELFF,TGTGCCATCAGTGAGTCGCTAGCGGGAGCGAACACCGGGGAGCTGTTTTTT
TRBD1,once,12,TRBV6-5,TRBJ1-2,CASSWTGARYTF,TGTGCCAGCAGCTGGACAGGGGCGAGATACACCTTC
NA,NA,12,TRBV15,TRBJ1-1,CATSVELSEAFF,TGTGCCACCAGCGTCGAGCTTTCTGAAGCTTTCTTT
TRBD1,NA,15,TRBV7-9,TRBJ2-7,CASSFDRGNSYEQYF,TGTGCCAGCAGCTTTGACAGGGGAAACTCCTACGAGCAGTACTTC
TRBD1,NA,15,TRBV2,TRBJ2-7,CASSETGGPSYEQYF,TGTGCCAGCAGTGAGACAGGGGGCCCCTCCTACGAGCAGTACTTC
NA,NA,14,TRBV11-2,TRBJ1-1,CASSLVRGNTEAFF,TGTGCCAGCAGCTTAGTGCGGGGGAACACTGAAGCTTTCTTT
TRBD1,NA,16,TRBV18,TRBJ2-1,CASSPGDSYSYNEQFF,TGTGCCAGCTCACCAGGGGACAGTTACTCCTACAATGAGCAGTTCTTC
NA,NA,15,TRBV19,TRBJ1-5,CASSLDPGPNQPQHF,TGTGCCAGTAGCCTCGACCCAGGCCCCAATCAGCCCCAGCATTTT
TRBD2,NA,13,TRBV7-2,TRBJ2-1,CASSWGRGNEQFF,TGTGCCAGCAGCTGGGGGAGGGGCAATGAGCAGTTCTTC
TRBD1,NA,18,TRBV2,TRBJ1-6,CASSEQRIPGGINSPLHF,TGTGCCAGCAGTGAACAACGGATTCCAGGGGGCATTAATTCACCCCTCCACTTT
NA,NA,17,TRBV21-1,TRBJ1-3,CASSSRTALNSGNTIYF,TGTGCCAGCAGCTCCCGGACAGCGCTCAACTCTGGAAACACCATATATTTT
NA,NA,15,TRBV28,TRBJ2-1,CASSFLRSSYNEQFF,TGTGCCAGCAGTTTTCTCAGGTCCTCCTACAATGAGCAGTTCTTC
NA,NA,13,TRBV3-1/TRBV3-2,TRBJ1-2,CASSPAGNYGYTF,TGTGCCAGCAGCCCCGCGGGGAACTATGGCTACACCTTC
NA,NA,17,TRBV3-1/TRBV3-2,TRBJ1-4,CASSQLIGGPTNEKLFF,TGTGCCAGCAGCCAACTCATCGGGGGGCCAACTAATGAAAAACTGTTTTTT
NA,NA,14,TRBV5-4,TRBJ2-2,CASSLALNTGELFF,TGTGCCAGCAGCTTGGCCCTGAACACCGGGGAGCTGTTTTTT
TRBD2,NA,16,TRBV6-5,TRBJ2-7,CASSYSSAGVSYEQYF,TGTGCCAGCAGTTACTCTTCAGCGGGAGTGAGTTACGAGCAGTACTTC
NA,NA,14,TRBV10-3,TRBJ1-4,CAISVGGGNEKLFF,TGTGCCATCAGTGTAGGGGGGGGTAATGAAAAACTGTTTTTT
NA,once,14,TRBV5-6,TRBJ2-5,CASSLREGWETQYF,TGTGCCAGCAGCTTGAGAGAGGGTTGGGAGACCCAGTACTTC
TRBD1,NA,14,TRBV27,TRBJ2-7,CASSPTDRAYEQYF,TGTGCCAGCAGTCCAACGGACAGGGCCTACGAGCAGTACTTC
NA,NA,14,TRBV6-5,TRBJ2-7,CASSYSDGTYEQYF,TGTGCCAGCAGTTACTCTGACGGGACCTACGAGCAGTACTTC
NA,NA,16,TRBV28,TRBJ1-6,CASKSAQVAYNSPLHF,TGTGCCAGCAAATCCGCCCAGGTAGCCTATAATTCACCCCTCCACTTT